This TCR beta chain was identified during a study of regulatory T cells in long-lasting Graves disease. Germline CDR1 SQVTM, CDR2 ANQGSEA. V was cut by 5 bases and J by 5 bases, with 12 bases left in between. This CDR3 region has 12 residues. This clonotype has just a few counts. Time point defined: persistent/refractory GD, antithyroid drugs over 5 years with positive TRAb. The TCR library was made from RNA extracted from PBMCs. Building of the TCR beta libraries involved iRepertoire HTBI primers and Arm-PCR of CDR3 regions. Original handling: Identification of gene segments yielded approximately 62 TRBV and around 13 TRBJ across samples. TCRdb reanalysed the multiplex PCR reads using MiXCR and keeps one entry per CDR3 protein. TCRdb, not the original authors, processed these V and J calls. The sample lists around 460,000 distinct CDR3 sequences, approximately 23% occurring once.

This sequence was found in a female donor with Graves disease. The chain employs TRBV29-1 and TRBJ1-1; possibly TRBD1 for D (6 bases). The specimen comprised peripheral blood mononuclear cells (PBMCs), sampled when the disease was refractory, from a patient treated with antithyroid drugs. This CDR3 is CSVLKGGTEAFF. For the CDR3, the DNA is TGCAGCGTTTTAAAGGGGGGGACTGAAGCTTTCTTT.